This T cell receptor beta chain comes out of a study of T-cell reconstitution after alpha-beta-depleted transplantation in children. TCRbeta library construction was performed incorporating unique molecular identifiers. TCRdb reprocessed the PCR reads via MiXCR and lists one record per CDR3 protein. The sample lists a few hundred thousand distinct CDR3 sequences, approximately 11% seen once, with roughly 5.5% in the top ten. This clonotype came up a few times. The V gene lost 6 bases and the J gene lost 7 bases, with 10 bases spanning the gap. The CDR3 runs to 11 residues. Germline V gene sequence: CDR1 MNHNY, CDR2 SVGAGI (reference sequence).

The starting material was PBMCs from the stem cell graft donor, obtained from the stem cell graft. The V and J genes are TRBV6-6 and TRBJ2-7; the D is unclear. The clonotype was recovered from a human donor who donated a stem cell graft to a child with acute myeloid leukemia. The CDR3 loop is CASSNVWEQYF. CDR3 sequence (DNA): TGTGCCAGCAGCAACGTCTGGGAGCAGTACTTC.